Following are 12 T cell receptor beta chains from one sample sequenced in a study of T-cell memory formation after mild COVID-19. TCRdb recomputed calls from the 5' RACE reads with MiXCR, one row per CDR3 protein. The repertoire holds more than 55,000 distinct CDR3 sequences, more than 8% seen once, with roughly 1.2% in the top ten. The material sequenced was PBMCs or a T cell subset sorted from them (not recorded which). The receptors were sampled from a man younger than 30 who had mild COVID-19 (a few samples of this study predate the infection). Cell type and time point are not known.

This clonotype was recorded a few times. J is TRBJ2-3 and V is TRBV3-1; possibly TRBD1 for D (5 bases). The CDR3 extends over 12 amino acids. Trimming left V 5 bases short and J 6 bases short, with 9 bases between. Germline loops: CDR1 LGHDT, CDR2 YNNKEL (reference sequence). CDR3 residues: CASSSGSDTQYF. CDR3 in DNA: TGTGCCAGCAGCTCAGGGTCGGATACGCAGTATTTT.

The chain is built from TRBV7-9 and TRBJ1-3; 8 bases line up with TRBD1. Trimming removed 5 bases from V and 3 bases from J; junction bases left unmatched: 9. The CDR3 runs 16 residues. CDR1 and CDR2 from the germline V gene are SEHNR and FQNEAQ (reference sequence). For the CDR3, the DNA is TGTGCCAGCAGCACCCGGACAGGGTCTAGTGGAAACACCATATATTTT. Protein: CASSTRTGSSGNTIYF.

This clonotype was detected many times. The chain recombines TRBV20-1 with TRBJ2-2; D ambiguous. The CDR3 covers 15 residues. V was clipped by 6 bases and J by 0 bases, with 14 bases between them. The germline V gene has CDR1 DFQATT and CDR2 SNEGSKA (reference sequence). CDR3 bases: TGCAGTGCCCCTGATGTAGGGCCGAACACCGGGGAGCTGTTTTTT. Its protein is CSAPDVGPNTGELFF.

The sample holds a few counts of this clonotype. CDR3: CASSPYQETQYF. CDR3 bases: TGTGCCAGCTCACCGTACCAAGAGACCCAGTACTTC. The chain uses TRBV18 and TRBJ2-5; D is ambiguous. The CDR3 runs 12 residues. Germline CDR1 and CDR2: KGHSH and LQKENI. Between the trimmed V and J ends, which lost 3 bases and 0 bases, there was a span of 2 bases.

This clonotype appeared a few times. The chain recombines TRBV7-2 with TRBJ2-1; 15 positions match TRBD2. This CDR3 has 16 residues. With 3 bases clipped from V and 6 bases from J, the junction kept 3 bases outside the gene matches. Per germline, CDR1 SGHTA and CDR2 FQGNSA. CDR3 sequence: CASSLGLAGGFNEQFF. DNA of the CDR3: TGTGCCAGCAGCTTGGGACTAGCGGGGGGATTCAATGAGCAGTTCTTC.

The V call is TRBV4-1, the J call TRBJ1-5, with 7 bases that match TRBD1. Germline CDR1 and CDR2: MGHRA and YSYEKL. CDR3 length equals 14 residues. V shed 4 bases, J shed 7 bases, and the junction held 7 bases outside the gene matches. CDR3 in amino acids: CASSRTQGNQPQHF. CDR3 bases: TGCGCCAGCAGCCGCACACAGGGGAACCAGCCCCAGCATTTT.

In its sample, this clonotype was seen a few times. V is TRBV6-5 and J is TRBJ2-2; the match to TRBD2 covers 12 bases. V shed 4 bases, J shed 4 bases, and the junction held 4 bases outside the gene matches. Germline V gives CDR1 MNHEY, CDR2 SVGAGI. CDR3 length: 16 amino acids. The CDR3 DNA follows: TGTGCCAGCAGTTCGCTAGCGGGGGGGCGCACCGGGGAGCTGTTTTTT. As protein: CASSSLAGGRTGELFF.

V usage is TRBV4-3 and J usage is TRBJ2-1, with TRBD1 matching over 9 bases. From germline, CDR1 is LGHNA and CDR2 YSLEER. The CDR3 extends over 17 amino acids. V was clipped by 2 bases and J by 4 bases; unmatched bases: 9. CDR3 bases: TGCGCCAGCAGCCAATTACCCGGGACAGGGATTTACAATGAGCAGTTCTTC. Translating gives CASSQLPGTGIYNEQFF.

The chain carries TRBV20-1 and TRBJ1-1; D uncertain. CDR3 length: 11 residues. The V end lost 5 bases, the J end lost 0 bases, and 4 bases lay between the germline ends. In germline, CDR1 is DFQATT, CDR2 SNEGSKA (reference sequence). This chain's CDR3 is CSASVNTEAFF. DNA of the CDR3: TGCAGTGCTTCGGTGAACACTGAAGCTTTCTTT.

This chain's CDR3 is CASARGNEQFF. CDR3 nucleotide sequence: TGTGCCAGCGCTAGGGGCAATGAGCAGTTCTTC. The V and J genes are TRBV7-2 and TRBJ2-1; D is possibly TRBD1 (5 bases). The CDR3 length is 11 residues. Germline lookup yields CDR1 SGHTA and CDR2 FQGNSA. V was pared by 8 bases and J by 6 bases, with 8 bases between.

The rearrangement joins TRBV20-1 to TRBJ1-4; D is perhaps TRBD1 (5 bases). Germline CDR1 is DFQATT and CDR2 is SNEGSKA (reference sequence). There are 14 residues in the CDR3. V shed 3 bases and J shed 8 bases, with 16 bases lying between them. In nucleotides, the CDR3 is TGCAGTGCTAGCTTTCGGCAGGGACGGGAAAAACTGTTTTTT. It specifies CSASFRQGREKLFF.

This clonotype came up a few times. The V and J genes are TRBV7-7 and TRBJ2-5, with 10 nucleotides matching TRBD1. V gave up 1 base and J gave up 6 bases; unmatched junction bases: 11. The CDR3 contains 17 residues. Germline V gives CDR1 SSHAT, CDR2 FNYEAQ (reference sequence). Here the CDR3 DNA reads TGTGCCAGCAGCTTAGATACCCTGGACAGGGGGAGGCAGACCCAGTACTTC. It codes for CASSLDTLDRGRQTQYF.